This T cell receptor (beta chain) stems from a study of T cell responses to AZD1222 COVID-19 vaccine. Recipients boosted at about 4 weeks or about 12 weeks are pooled. Measured with immunoSEQ multiplex PCR; TCRdb has only the in-frame clones, and not every one. Among about 64,000 clones, about four fifths were seen once, and the ten largest hold about 14%. V lost 6 bases to trimming and J lost 2 bases; unmatched junction nucleotides: 7. Germline CDR1 is SGHTA and CDR2 is FQGNSA. This CDR3 contains 14 residues. Specimen: peripheral blood, collected 28 days after the second AZD1222 dose. The receptor was isolated from an adult who received the AZD1222 COVID-19 vaccine. The rearrangement links TRBV7-2 to TRBJ2-7, with 7 bases that match TRBD2. This CDR3 reads CASRGGTDPYEQYF. The CDR3 nucleotides are TGTGCCAGCAGGGGGGGGACGGACCCCTACGAGCAGTACTTC. Complete variable domain (other parts from reference TRBV7-2 and TRBJ2-7): GAGVSQSPSNKVTEKGKDVELRCDPISGHTALYWYRQSLGQGLEFLIYFQGNSAPDKSGLPSDRFSAERTGGSVSTLTIQRTQQEDSAVYLCASRGGTDPYEQYFGPGTRLTVT.